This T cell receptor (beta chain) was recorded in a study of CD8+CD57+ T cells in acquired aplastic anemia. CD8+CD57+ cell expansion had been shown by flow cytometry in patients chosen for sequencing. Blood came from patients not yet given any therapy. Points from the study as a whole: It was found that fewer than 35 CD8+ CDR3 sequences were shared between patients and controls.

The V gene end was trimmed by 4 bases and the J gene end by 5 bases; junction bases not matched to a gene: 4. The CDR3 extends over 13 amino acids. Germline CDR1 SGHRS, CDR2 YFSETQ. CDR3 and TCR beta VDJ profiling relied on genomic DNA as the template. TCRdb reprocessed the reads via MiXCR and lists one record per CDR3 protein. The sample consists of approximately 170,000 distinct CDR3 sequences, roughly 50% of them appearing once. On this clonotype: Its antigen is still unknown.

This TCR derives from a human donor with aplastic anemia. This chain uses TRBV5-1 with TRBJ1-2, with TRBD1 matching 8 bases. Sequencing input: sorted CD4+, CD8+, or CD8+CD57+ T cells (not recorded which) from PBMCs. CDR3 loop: CASSTTGEYGYTF. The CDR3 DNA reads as TGCGCCAGCAGCACGACAGGGGAGTATGGCTACACCTTC.